Following are 3 T cell receptor beta chains from one sample sequenced in a study of human T cells and chemical hapten exposure (dated by TCRdb to 2020 to 2023). The time point label, read with the paper, signifies: patch test 2, 6 weeks after DPC sensitization. In the paper's terms, the treatment or condition label means: therapeutic diphenylcyclopropenone sensitization with weekly scalp DPC. Library prep was done by RACE. Sequenced using a NextSeq 500. TCRdb reprocessing: public reads trimmed at Q25 with fastp, clones called with MiXCR, in-frame beta chains kept. Rows are combined by CDR3 protein, so each entry shows the most common genes and DNA. The sample table holds under 75,000 distinct CDR3 sequences, of which 6.5% to 10% were seen once. The ten largest clonotypes hold around 3% of the sample. Source: whole blood, taken in connection with sensitization to the hapten diphenylcyclopropenone (DPC). The receptors derive from a woman aged 45-60 years with alopecia areata. Some clones in this sample may be carry-over from other donors' samples.

This clonotype turned up a few times. The gene calls are TRBV4-2 and TRBJ1-2; the D gene is possibly TRBD1 (5 bases). CDR1 LGHNA and CDR2 YNFKEQ come from the germline V gene. The CDR3 loop spans 18 amino acids. V lost 2 bases to trimming and J lost 4 bases, with 23 bases between them. CDR3 in amino acids: CASSQRATGGVIGYGYTF. Written as DNA, the CDR3 is TGTGCCAGCAGCCAACGCGCAACGGGAGGGGTAATAGGCTATGGCTACACCTTC.

This clonotype has a handful of counts. This chain uses TRBV14 with TRBJ1-4; D gene ambiguous. This CDR3 contains 13 residues. The V gene lost 2 bases and the J gene lost 7 bases, with 8 bases spanning the gap. Germline CDR1 is SGHDN and CDR2 is FVKESK. The CDR3 region is CASSQWMGEKLFF. The CDR3 DNA follows: TGTGCCAGCAGCCAATGGATGGGTGAAAAACTGTTTTTT.

There are a few counts of this clonotype. The chain has TRBV7-8 and TRBJ2-3; 7 bases match TRBD2. This CDR3 region has 15 residues. V shed 5 bases, J shed 2 bases, and the junction held 7 bases outside the gene matches. Looked up from germline, CDR1 is SGHVS and CDR2 is FQNEAQ. The CDR3 DNA reads as TGTGCCAGCAGCCCCCTTGGGGGGGTCACAGATACGCAGTATTTT. Translated: CASSPLGGVTDTQYF.